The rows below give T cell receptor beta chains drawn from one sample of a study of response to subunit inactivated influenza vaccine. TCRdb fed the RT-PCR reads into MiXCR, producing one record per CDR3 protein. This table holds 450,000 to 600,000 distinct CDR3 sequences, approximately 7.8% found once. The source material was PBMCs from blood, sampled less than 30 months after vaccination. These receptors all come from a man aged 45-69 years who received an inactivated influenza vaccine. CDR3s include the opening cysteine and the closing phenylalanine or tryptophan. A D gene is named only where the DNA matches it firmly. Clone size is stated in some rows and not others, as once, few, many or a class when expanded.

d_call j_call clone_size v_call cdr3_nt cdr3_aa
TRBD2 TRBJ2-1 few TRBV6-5 TGTGCCAGCAGTTATTCTCTCAGCGGGAGGGTTCAGAATGAGCAGTTCTTC CASSYSLSGRVQNEQFF
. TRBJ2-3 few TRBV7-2 TGTGCCAGCAGTCCCTATACTACGAGCACAGATACGCAGTATTTT CASSPYTTSTDTQYF
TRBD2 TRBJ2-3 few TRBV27 TGTGCCAGCAGTATCCTCTCCCCTAGCGGGGGGCCCACAGATACGCAGTATTTT CASSILSPSGGPTDTQYF
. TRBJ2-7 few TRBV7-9 TGTGCCAGCAGCTTAGCGCTTGGGAGTGCCGGCTACGAGCAGTACTTC CASSLALGSAGYEQYF
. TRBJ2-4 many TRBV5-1 TGCGCCAGCAGCTCGTTCCCGGGTCCAGAAAACATTCAGTACTTC CASSSFPGPENIQYF
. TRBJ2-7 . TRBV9 TGTGCCAGCAGCGTGGGGGAGGGACATCCCTCCTACGAGCAGTACTTC CASSVGEGHPSYEQYF
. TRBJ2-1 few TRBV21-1 TGTGCCAGCAGCAAAGTCGCCGGGTGTGGGACCTACAATGAGCAGTTCTTC CASSKVAGCGTYNEQFF
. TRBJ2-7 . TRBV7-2 TGTGCCAGCAGCTTAGGCCCGACATACTACGAGCAGTACTTC CASSLGPTYYEQYF
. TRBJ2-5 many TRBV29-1 TGCAGCGCTTACTGGGAAGAGACCCAGTACTTC CSAYWEETQYF
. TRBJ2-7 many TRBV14 TGTGCCAGCAGCCCCCAAGGGAAGTCGTCAGTCGTTTCGAACTACGAGCAGTACTTC CASSPQGKSSVVSNYEQYF
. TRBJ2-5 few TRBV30 TGTGCCTGGAGTGTTCAGGTGACCCAGTACTTC CAWSVQVTQYF
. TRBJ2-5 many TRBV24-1 TGTGCCACCAGTGATTTGGGGTCAGACCAAGAGACCCAGTACTTC CATSDLGSDQETQYF
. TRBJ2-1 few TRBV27 TGTGCCACCCAACGCGGGGTCGGGGGAAATGAGCAGTTCTTC CATQRGVGGNEQFF
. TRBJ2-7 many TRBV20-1 TGCAGCGCAACTACTCCGGGACTTCAACGTGGCGAGCAGTACTTC CSATTPGLQRGEQYF
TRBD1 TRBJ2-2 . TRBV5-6 TGTGCCAGCAGCTCCCCGGGACAGGGCTACGAGGGGGTCACCGGGGAGCTGTTTTTT CASSSPGQGYEGVTGELFF
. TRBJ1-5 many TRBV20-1 TGCAGTGCTAGAGATGAAGGCGATCAGCCCCAGCATTTT CSARDEGDQPQHF
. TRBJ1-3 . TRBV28 TGTGCCAGCAGTAGAGGCGGTCGGTCTGGAAACACCATATATTTT CASSRGGRSGNTIYF
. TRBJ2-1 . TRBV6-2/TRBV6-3 TGTGCCAGCAGGGCAGTCCCTAACAATGAGCAGTTCTTC CASRAVPNNEQFF
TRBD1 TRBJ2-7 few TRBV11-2 TGTGCCAGCAGCTTAGATGAGACAGGGACGACCTACGAGCAGTACTTC CASSLDETGTTYEQYF
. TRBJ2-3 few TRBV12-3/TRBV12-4 TGTGCCAGCAGTTCAACGACAGTGAGCACAGATACGCAGTATTTT CASSSTTVSTDTQYF
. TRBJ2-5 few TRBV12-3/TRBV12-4 TGTGCCAGCGCAGGGATTCTCAAAGAGACCCAGTACTTC CASAGILKETQYF
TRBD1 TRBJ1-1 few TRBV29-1 TGCAGCGCCGCGGGGGGACAGGGGATTTTCACTGAAGCTTTCTTT CSAAGGQGIFTEAFF
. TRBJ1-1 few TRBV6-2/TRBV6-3 TGTGCCAGCAGTTACAACCAGGGTCGGTCTGAAGCTTTCTTT CASSYNQGRSEAFF
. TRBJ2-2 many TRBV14 TGTGCCAGCAGCCAAGGTGCGACGCGCGCATACGGGGAGCTGTTTTTT CASSQGATRAYGELFF
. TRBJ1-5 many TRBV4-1 TGCGCCAGCAGCCCCCGGGAGGGGAATGGGCAGCCCCAGCATTTT CASSPREGNGQPQHF
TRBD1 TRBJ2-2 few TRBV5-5 TGTGCCAGCAGCGGCAGGACAGGGCGAACCGGGGAGCTGTTTTTT CASSGRTGRTGELFF
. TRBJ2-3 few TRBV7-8 TGTGCCAGCAGCAGTTTCGGGGGTGTCCGTAGCACAGATACGCAGTATTTT CASSSFGGVRSTDTQYF
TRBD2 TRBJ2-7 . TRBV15 TGTGCCACCAGCAGAGATCTTCCCGGGACTAGCGGGAGCTACGAGCAGTACTTC CATSRDLPGTSGSYEQYF
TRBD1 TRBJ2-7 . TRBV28 TGTGCCAGCAGCCCGACAGGGAATCCCATCTACGAGCAGTACTTC CASSPTGNPIYEQYF
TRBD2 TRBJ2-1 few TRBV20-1 TGCAGCGGGAGGGCGAAGTCTAGCGGGAGCAATGAGCAGTTCTTC CSGRAKSSGSNEQFF
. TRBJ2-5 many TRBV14 TGTGCCAGCAGCCCTCGACAGTGGCGCTACGGGGAGACCCAGTACTTC CASSPRQWRYGETQYF
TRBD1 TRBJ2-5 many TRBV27 TGTGCCAGCAGTAGACAGGGGACAGAGACCCAGTACTTC CASSRQGTETQYF
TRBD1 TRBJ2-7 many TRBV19 TGTGCCAGTAGTATAGCCGGGACAGGGGCCGACGAGCAGTACTTC CASSIAGTGADEQYF
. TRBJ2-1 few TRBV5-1 TGCGCCAGCAGCTTTGGTGGGGTACATGAGCAGTTCTTC CASSFGGVHEQFF
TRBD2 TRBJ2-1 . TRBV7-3 TGTGCCAGCAGCTTAGGGCGGGAGTTCTACAATGAGCAGTTCTTC CASSLGREFYNEQFF
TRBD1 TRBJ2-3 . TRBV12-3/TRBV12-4 TGTGCCAGCAGTTTAGACAGGGGAAATACGCAGTATTTT CASSLDRGNTQYF
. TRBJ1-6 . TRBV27 TGTGCCAGCAGTTTAGAAGTGGGGAGCTCCTATAATTCACCCCTCCACTTT CASSLEVGSSYNSPLHF
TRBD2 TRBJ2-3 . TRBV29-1 TGCAGCGCGCTCGGAGGGGACTATAACACAGATACGCAGTATTTT CSALGGDYNTDTQYF
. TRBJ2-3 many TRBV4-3 TGCGCCAGCAGCCCACGGGGCCGGGGAGATACGCAGTATTTT CASSPRGRGDTQYF
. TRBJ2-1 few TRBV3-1 TGTGCCAGCAGCCAAGGATCCGGGGGCGGTGAGCAGTTCTTC CASSQGSGGGEQFF